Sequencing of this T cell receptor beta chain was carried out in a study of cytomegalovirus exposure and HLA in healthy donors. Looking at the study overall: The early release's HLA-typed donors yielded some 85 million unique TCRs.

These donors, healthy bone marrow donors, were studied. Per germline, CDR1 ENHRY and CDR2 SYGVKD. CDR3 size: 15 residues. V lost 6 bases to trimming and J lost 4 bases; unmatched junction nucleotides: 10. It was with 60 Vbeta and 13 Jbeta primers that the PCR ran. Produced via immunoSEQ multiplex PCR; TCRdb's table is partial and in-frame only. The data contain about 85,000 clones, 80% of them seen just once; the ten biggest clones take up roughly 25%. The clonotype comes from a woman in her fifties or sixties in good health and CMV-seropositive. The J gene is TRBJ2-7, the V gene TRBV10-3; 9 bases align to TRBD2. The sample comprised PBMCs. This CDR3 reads CAISGLPSGEYEQYF. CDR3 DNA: TGTGCCATCAGCGGCCTTCCTAGCGGGGAATACGAGCAGTACTTC.